Listed here are 29 T cell receptor beta chains from one sample, sequenced in a study of coeliac disease. Measured with immunoSEQ multiplex PCR; TCRdb has only the in-frame clones, and not every one. The table shows about 7,300 clones, with nearly 65% occurring only once. The sample comprised lamina propria lymphocytes from the gut. The receptors were gathered from a woman aged 55-69 years with active celiac disease.

This chain joins TRBV28 and TRBJ2-7; D perhaps matches TRBD2 (5 bases). The CDR3 is made up of 15 amino acids. Germline assignment: CDR1 MDHEN and CDR2 SYDVKM. Trimming took off 5 bases at V and 1 base at J, with 15 bases between the two ends. The CDR3 DNA follows: TGTGCCAGCAGTCCTAGTGGGAGCAGATCCTACGAGCAGTACTTC. Amino acid sequence: CASSPSGSRSYEQYF.

This chain uses TRBV29-1 with TRBJ2-6, with 8 bases lining up with TRBD1. The V segment lost 6 bases and the J segment 4 bases; nucleotides outside the gene matches: 14. The CDR3 is made up of 17 amino acids. Germline V gene data show CDR1 as SQVTM and CDR2 as ANQGSEA. This CDR3 is CSVPDRETPGGANVLTF. The CDR3 coding sequence is TGCAGCGTGCCGGACAGGGAGACCCCTGGGGGGGCCAACGTCCTGACTTTC.

This clone occurred a few times. The chain uses TRBV11-3 and TRBJ2-1; D unresolved. CDR3 length: 14 residues. Trimming took off 1 base at V and 6 bases at J, with 10 bases between the two ends. CDR1 and CDR2 from the germline V gene are SGHNT and YENEEA. The CDR3 spells CASSLAPLSNEQFF. The CDR3 DNA is TGTGCCAGCAGCTTAGCTCCCCTCTCCAATGAGCAGTTCTTC.

The chain uses TRBV7-2 and TRBJ1-1; D not certain. The CDR3 covers 14 residues. The V end was cut by 2 bases, the J end by 1 base, with 8 bases between. Germline V gene sequence: CDR1 SGHTA, CDR2 FQGNSA. The CDR3 region is CASSLMVQNTEAFF. For the CDR3, the DNA is TGTGCCAGCAGCTTAATGGTACAGAACACTGAAGCTTTCTTT.

This chain connects TRBV11-2 to TRBJ1-5; 8 positions match TRBD1. The CDR3 loop spans 14 amino acids. Trimming at V came to 3 bases and at J to 2 bases, leaving 0 bases not matched to a gene. Germline-derived CDR1 and CDR2 are SGHAT and FQNNGV. The CDR3: CASSLTGGNQPQHF. CDR3 coding DNA: TGTGCCAGCAGCTTGACAGGGGGCAATCAGCCCCAGCATTTT.

CDR3: CASTIGSGGINEQFF. In DNA, the CDR3 is TGTGCCAGCACGATCGGTAGCGGGGGGATCAATGAGCAGTTCTTC. The chain joins TRBV19 to TRBJ2-1, with 10 bases lining up with TRBD2. The CDR3 loop spans 15 amino acids. Germline V lookup: CDR1 LNHDA, CDR2 SQIVND (reference sequence). Trimming took 9 bases from V and 6 from J; bases not matched to a gene: 11.

This clone was counted only a few times. The rearrangement links TRBV28 to TRBJ1-3; perhaps TRBD1 as D (5 bases). Germline lookup yields CDR1 MDHEN and CDR2 SYDVKM. V lost 9 bases and J lost 1, with 19 bases in between. This CDR3 is built from 16 residues. The CDR3 DNA reads TGTGCCAGTTATGGGGGAGGGGAATTTTCTGGAAACACCATATATTTT. This encodes CASYGGGEFSGNTIYF.

V usage is TRBV2 and J usage is TRBJ1-1, with D uncertain. The CDR3 length is 11 residues. The germline V gene encodes CDR1 SNHLY and CDR2 FYNNEI. CDR3 coding DNA: TGTGCAACACAGATGAACACTGAAGCTTTCTTT. Translation gives CATQMNTEAFF.

The V call is TRBV10-3, the J call TRBJ2-5; 9 nucleotides agree with TRBD2. CDR3 length equals 15 residues. J was trimmed by 3 bases and V by 4 bases; bases with no gene match: 6. Germline CDR1 ENHRY, CDR2 SYGVKD. CDR3 sequence: CAISGAGGTEETQYF. The DNA for the CDR3 is TGTGCCATCAGTGGTGCGGGAGGGACTGAAGAGACCCAGTACTTC.

The genes are TRBV28 and TRBJ2-7, with TRBD1 matching over 9 bases. The CDR3 spans 15 residues. With 7 bases clipped from V and 3 bases from J, the junction kept 10 bases outside the gene matches. Germline assignment: CDR1 MDHEN and CDR2 SYDVKM. CDR3 in DNA: TGTGCCAGCAACCCTCGGACAGGGGAATACTACGAGCAGTACTTC. Translating gives CASNPRTGEYYEQYF.

The gene calls are TRBV19 and TRBJ2-7, with a possible D match to TRBD2 (6 bases). V was shortened by 9 bases and J by 0 bases, with 42 bases between the two germline ends. The CDR3 has 23 amino acids. The germline CDR1 and CDR2 sequences are LNHDA and SQIVND (reference sequence). The CDR3 reads CASPGCWEVPPCVSFTSSYEQYF. The CDR3 DNA follows: TGTGCCAGCCCGGGGTGTTGGGAGGTTCCCCCATGTGTTTCTTTTACTAGCTCCTACGAGCAGTACTTC.

This clone showed up just a few times. The chain carries TRBV19 and TRBJ1-3; possibly TRBD1 for D (5 bases). Trimming pared 2 bases from V and 4 bases from J, leaving 15 bases between. Per the germline V gene, CDR1 is LNHDA and CDR2 is SQIVND (reference sequence). The CDR3 covers 16 residues. CDR3 sequence: CASSILSRVAGNTIYF. The CDR3 nucleotides read TGTGCCAGTAGTATATTGAGCAGGGTTGCCGGAAACACCATATATTTT.

The table lists this clone with a few counts. Relative to the germline gene, one junction end is altered; a read error may explain this. The chain links TRBV7-3 to TRBJ2-6; D gene uncertain. The CDR3 covers 17 residues. Germline V gene sequence: CDR1 SGHTA, CDR2 FQGTGA. CDR3 DNA: TGTGCCGGCAGCCCCCGCCTGGTCGGCTCTGGGGCCAACGTCCTGACTTTC. Translated: CAGSPRLVGSGANVLTF.

This clone came up once. The CDR3 loop is CASSLEDEQYF. CDR3 in DNA: TGTGCCAGCAGCCTCGAGGACGAGCAGTACTTC. The chain carries TRBV25-1 and TRBJ2-7; D unresolved. V dropped 6 bases and J dropped 5 bases, with 8 bases sitting between them. CDR1 is MGHDK and CDR2 is SYGVNS in the germline V gene. The CDR3 has 11 amino acids.

CDR3 residues: CASSQLGRAFF. The CDR3, as DNA: TGTGCCAGCAGCCAATTGGGGAGAGCTTTCTTT. V usage is TRBV14 and J usage is TRBJ1-1; D is unclear. Trimming took 2 bases from V and 10 from J, leaving 8 bases between them. Germline V CDR1 and CDR2: SGHDN, FVKESK. The CDR3 totals 11 residues.

The rearrangement uses TRBV4-1 and TRBJ2-7; 8 bases agree with TRBD1. This CDR3 is 17 amino acids long. The germline V gene encodes CDR1 MGHRA and CDR2 YSYEKL. The junction had 9 bases not matched to a gene; V was cut back by 1 base and J by 1 base. The CDR3 DNA sequence: TGCGCCAGCAGCCAAGGTCCGGGGACAGGAAGGTCCTACGAGCAGTACTTC. Its translation: CASSQGPGTGRSYEQYF.

This clone was detected a few times. The chain is built from TRBV5-1 and TRBJ1-2; no reliable D call. Germline V gene sequence: CDR1 SGHRS, CDR2 YFSETQ. V lost 0 bases, J lost 2 bases, and 8 bases lay in between. The CDR3 length is 14 residues. The CDR3 DNA follows: TGCGCCAGCAGCTTGGTGGCAAAGAACTATGGCTACACCTTC. Translation: CASSLVAKNYGYTF.

The rearrangement links TRBV6-6 to TRBJ2-7; TRBD2 might be the D (5 bases). This CDR3 comprises 15 residues. The germline gives CDR1 MNHNY, CDR2 SVGAGI (reference sequence). V lost 5 bases, J lost 3 bases, and 17 bases lay in between. In DNA form, the CDR3 reads TGTGCCAGCAGTGGTGGCGGAGGACCTTACTACGAGCAGTACTTC. This codes for CASSGGGGPYYEQYF.

This clone was seen only a few times. This chain uses TRBV5-5 with TRBJ1-2; TRBD1 agrees at 9 bases. The junction had 4 bases not matched to a gene; V was cut back by 6 bases and J by 1 base. The CDR3 covers 14 residues. Germline loops: CDR1 SGHKS, CDR2 YYEKEE (reference sequence). As DNA, the CDR3 is TGTGCCAGCAACCGACAGGGGGATAACTATGGCTACACCTTC. This translates into CASNRQGDNYGYTF. Drawing the rest from reference TRBV5-5 and TRBJ1-2, the complete variable domain is DAGVTQSPTHLIKTRGQQVTLRCSPISGHKSVSWYQQVLGQGPQFIFQYYEKEERGRGNFPDRFSARQFPNYSSELNVNALLLGDSALYLCASNRQGDNYGYTFGSGTRLTVV.

The genes are TRBV19 and TRBJ2-3; D is possibly TRBD1 (5 bases). CDR3 length: 15 residues. V lost 1 base and J lost 6, with 14 bases in between. Germline CDR1 and CDR2: LNHDA and SQIVND (reference sequence). As DNA, the CDR3 is TGTGCCAGTAGTATAGGGGGTGGGGCTGGCGATACGCAGTATTTT. It is translated as CASSIGGGAGDTQYF.

The chain carries TRBV19 and TRBJ1-1, with unresolved D. The CDR3 sequence is 12 residues long. Deletions cut 6 bases from V and 5 bases from J, with 10 bases between. Germline V CDR1 and CDR2: LNHDA, SQIVND (reference sequence). As DNA, the CDR3 is TGTGCCAGTAGGAGGGTGGGGACTGAAGCTTTCTTT. Encoded protein: CASRRVGTEAFF.

This rearrangement joins TRBV7-8 to TRBJ2-3; 7 nucleotides match TRBD2. Germline loops: CDR1 SGHVS, CDR2 FQNEAQ. The CDR3 is 15 residues long. V was pared by 2 bases and J by 3 bases, with 5 bases of the junction left unmatched. CDR3 sequence reads: CASSLTGGYTDTQYF. CDR3 DNA: TGTGCCAGCAGCTTAACGGGAGGATATACAGATACGCAGTATTTT. The full variable domain, with the rest looked up from reference TRBV7-8 and TRBJ2-3, is GAGVSQSPRYKVAKRGQDVALRCDPISGHVSLFWYQQALGQGPEFLTYFQNEAQLDKSGLPSDRFFAERPEGSVSTLKIQRTQQEDSAVYLCASSLTGGYTDTQYFGPGTRLTVL.

The CDR3 is CASSLTGLPYEQYF. Here the CDR3 DNA reads TGTGCCAGCAGTTTGACGGGATTGCCCTACGAGCAGTACTTC. The chain combines TRBV27 with TRBJ2-7; TRBD2 is a possible D gene (5 bases). The CDR3 runs to 14 residues. V was shortened by 3 bases and J by 2 bases, with 11 bases between the two germline ends. Germline CDR1 and CDR2: MNHEY and SMNVEV (reference sequence).

V gene TRBV5-8 combines with J gene TRBJ1-2; possibly TRBD1 for D (5 bases). Germline V CDR1 and CDR2: SGHTS, YDEGEE. The CDR3 sequence is 16 residues long. Deletions cut 2 bases from V and 4 bases from J, with 18 bases between. In nucleotides, the CDR3 is TGTGCCAGCAGCTTCGAAGGGGCGCTAAACTCCTATGGCTACACCTTC. This encodes CASSFEGALNSYGYTF.

The genes are TRBV9 and TRBJ2-3, with D perhaps matching TRBD2 (6 bases). V lost 0 bases and J 1 base, leaving 9 bases between the germline ends. The CDR3 covers 15 residues. The V gene's germline CDR1 is SGDLS and CDR2 YYNGEE. Here the CDR3 reads CASSVEGGGTDTQYF. The CDR3 nucleotides are TGTGCCAGCAGCGTAGAGGGCGGGGGCACAGATACGCAGTATTTT.

This clone was seen only a few times. This chain links TRBV19 with TRBJ1-2, with D unclear. The length of the CDR3 is 16 residues. Germline V lookup: CDR1 LNHDA, CDR2 SQIVND (reference sequence). V was pared by 6 bases and J by 4 bases, with 21 bases between. The CDR3 reads CASRESVAGRAYGYTF. The DNA for the CDR3 is TGTGCCAGTAGAGAGAGCGTGGCCGGTCGTGCCTATGGCTACACCTTC.

This clone was found a few times. V gene TRBV11-2 combines with J gene TRBJ1-3; D is ambiguous. In germline, CDR1 is SGHAT, CDR2 FQNNGV. CDR3 length: 13 residues. Trimming pared 5 bases from V and 0 bases from J, leaving 5 bases between. CDR3 protein: CASSILSGNTIYF. CDR3 nucleotide sequence: TGTGCCAGCAGCATCCTCTCTGGAAACACCATATATTTT.

The rearrangement links TRBV27 to TRBJ2-5, with a weak D call TRBD1 (5 bases). The CDR3 is 16 amino acids. V was trimmed by 1 base and J by 0 bases, leaving 12 bases between them. Germline V gives CDR1 MNHEY, CDR2 SMNVEV (reference sequence). CDR3 sequence: CASSLFGAGYQETQYF. CDR3 coding DNA: TGTGCCAGCAGTTTATTTGGGGCCGGGTACCAAGAGACCCAGTACTTC.

The chain carries TRBV5-4 and TRBJ2-5; 10 bases are shared with TRBD1. CDR1 is SGHNT, CDR2 YYREEE, per germline (reference sequence). This CDR3 is built from 14 residues. Trimming took 2 bases from V and 5 from J; bases not matched to a gene: 3. The CDR3 coding sequence is TGTGCCAGCAGCTTCCCGGGACAGGGGGAGACCCAGTACTTC. Its translation: CASSFPGQGETQYF.